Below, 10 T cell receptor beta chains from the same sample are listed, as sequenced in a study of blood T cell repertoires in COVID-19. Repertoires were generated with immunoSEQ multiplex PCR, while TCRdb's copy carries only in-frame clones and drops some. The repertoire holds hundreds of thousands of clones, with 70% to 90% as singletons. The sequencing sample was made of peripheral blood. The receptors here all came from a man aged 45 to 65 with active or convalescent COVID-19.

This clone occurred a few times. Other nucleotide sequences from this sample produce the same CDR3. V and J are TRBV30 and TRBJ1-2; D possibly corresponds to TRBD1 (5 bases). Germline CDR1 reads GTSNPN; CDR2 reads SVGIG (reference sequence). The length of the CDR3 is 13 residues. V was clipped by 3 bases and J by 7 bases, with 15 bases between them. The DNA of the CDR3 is TGTGCCTGGAGCAGAGACAGACCTCTTGGCTACACCTTC. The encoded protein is CAWSRDRPLGYTF.

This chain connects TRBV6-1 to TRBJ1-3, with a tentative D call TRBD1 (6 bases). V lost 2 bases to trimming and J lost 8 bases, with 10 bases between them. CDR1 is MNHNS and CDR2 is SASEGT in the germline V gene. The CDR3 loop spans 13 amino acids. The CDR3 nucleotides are TGTGCCAGCAGTGAACACAGGGTGGACACCATATATTTT. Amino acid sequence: CASSEHRVDTIYF.

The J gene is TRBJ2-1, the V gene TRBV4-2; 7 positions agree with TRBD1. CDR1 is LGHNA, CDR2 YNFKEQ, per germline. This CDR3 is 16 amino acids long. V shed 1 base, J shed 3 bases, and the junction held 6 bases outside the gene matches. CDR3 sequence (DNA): TGTGCCAGCAGCCAAGGCGAGACAGGGTTCTACAATGAGCAGTTCTTC. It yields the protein CASSQGETGFYNEQFF.

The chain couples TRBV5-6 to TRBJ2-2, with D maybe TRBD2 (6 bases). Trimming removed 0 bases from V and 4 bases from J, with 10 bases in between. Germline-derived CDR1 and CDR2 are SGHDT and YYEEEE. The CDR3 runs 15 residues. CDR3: CASSLGNSGTGELFF. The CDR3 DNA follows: TGTGCCAGCAGCTTGGGTAATAGCGGCACCGGGGAGCTGTTTTTT.

DNA for the CDR3: TGTGCCAGCAGCCGTAGCGGGAGCACAGATACGCAGTATTTT. Amino acid sequence: CASSRSGSTDTQYF. V gene TRBV4-2 combines with J gene TRBJ2-3, with 7 positions matching TRBD2. The CDR3 covers 14 residues. Losses at the gene ends were 4 bases for V and 0 bases for J; bases not matched to a gene: 1. The germline V gene has CDR1 LGHNA and CDR2 YNFKEQ.

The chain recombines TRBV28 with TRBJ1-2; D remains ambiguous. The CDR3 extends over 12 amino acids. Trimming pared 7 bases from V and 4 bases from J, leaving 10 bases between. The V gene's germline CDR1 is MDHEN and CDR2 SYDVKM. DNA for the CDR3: TGTGCCAGCACCTCTAGGAGCTATGGCTACACCTTC. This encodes CASTSRSYGYTF.

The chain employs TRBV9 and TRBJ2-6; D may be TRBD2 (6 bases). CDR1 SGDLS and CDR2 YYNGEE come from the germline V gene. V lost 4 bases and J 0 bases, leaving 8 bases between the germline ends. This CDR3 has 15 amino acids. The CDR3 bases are TGTGCCAGCAGCCCGGGGGTCTCTGGGGCCAACGTCCTGACTTTC. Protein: CASSPGVSGANVLTF.

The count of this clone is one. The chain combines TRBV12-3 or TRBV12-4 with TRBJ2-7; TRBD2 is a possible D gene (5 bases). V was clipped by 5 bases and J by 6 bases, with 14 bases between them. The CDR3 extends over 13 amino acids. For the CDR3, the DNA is TGTGCCAGCAGTGAGGGAGTAAAGCGCGAGCAGTACTTC. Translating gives CASSEGVKREQYF.

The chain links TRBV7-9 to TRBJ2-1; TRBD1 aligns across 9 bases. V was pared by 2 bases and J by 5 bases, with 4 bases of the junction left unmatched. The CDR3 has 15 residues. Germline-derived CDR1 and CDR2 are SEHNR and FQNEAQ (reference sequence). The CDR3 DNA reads TGTGCCAGCAGCTTAAACAGGGGGCTCAACAATGAGCAGTTCTTC. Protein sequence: CASSLNRGLNNEQFF.

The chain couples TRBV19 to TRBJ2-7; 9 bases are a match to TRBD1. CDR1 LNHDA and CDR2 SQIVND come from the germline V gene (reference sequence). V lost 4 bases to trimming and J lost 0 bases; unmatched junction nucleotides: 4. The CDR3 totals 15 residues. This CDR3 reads CASSTGTGSSYEQYF. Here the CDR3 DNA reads TGTGCCAGTAGTACTGGGACAGGGAGCTCCTACGAGCAGTACTTC. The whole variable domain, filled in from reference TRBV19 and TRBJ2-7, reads DGGITQSPKYLFRKEGQNVTLSCEQNLNHDAMYWYRQDPGQGLRLIYYSQIVNDFQKGDIAEGYSVSREKKESFPLTVTSAQKNPTAFYLCASSTGTGSSYEQYFGPGTRLTVT.